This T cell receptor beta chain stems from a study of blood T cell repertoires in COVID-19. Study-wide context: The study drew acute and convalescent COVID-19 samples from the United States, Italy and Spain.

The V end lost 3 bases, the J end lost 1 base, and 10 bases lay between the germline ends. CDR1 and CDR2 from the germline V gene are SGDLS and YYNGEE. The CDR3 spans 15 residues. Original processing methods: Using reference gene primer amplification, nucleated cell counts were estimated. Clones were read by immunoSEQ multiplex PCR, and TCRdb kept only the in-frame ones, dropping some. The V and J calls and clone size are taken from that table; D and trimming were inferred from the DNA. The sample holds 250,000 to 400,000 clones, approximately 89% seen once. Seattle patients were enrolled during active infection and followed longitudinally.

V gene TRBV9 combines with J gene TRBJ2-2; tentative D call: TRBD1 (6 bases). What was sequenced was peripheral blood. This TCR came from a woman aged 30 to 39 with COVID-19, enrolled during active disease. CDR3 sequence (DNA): TGTGCCAGCAGCGCTACGACAGGGAACACCGGGGAGCTGTTTTTT. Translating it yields CASSATTGNTGELFF.